This is a list of T cell receptor beta chains from one sample in a study of blood T cell repertoires in COVID-19. Here immunoSEQ multiplex PCR was the method, and the copy in TCRdb shows in-frame clones only, minus some. Among roughly 130,000 clones, 79% were seen once, and the ten largest hold approximately 3.6%. What was sequenced was peripheral blood. These receptors all stem from a man between 60 and 70 years old with acute or convalescent COVID-19. Each CDR3 is given without its conserved first and last residue.

TRBV19,ASSYIAKNIQY
TRBV6-5,ASSPGQGRNTIY
TRBV3-1/TRBV3-2,ASSQRGQGRQETQY
TRBV24-1,ATSDLLGQGPGELF
TRBV5-1,ASSLEGTSYEQY
TRBV9,ASGGDRGSYGYT
TRBV30,AWSGRGTIY
TRBV28,ASRGTETNEKLF
TRBV28,ASSTGQGLYEQY
TRBV7-2,ASSLRTANTEAF
TRBV19,ASSSRDSPYEQY
TRBV24-1,ATSDYGTSGRGEQF
TRBV30,AWSNPGLAGGEQY
TRBV5-6,ASSSTSASNEQF
TRBV28,ASSFRGNTIY
TRBV6-4,ASSVDGSDTQY
TRBV9,ASSVEGVRDNEQF
TRBV5-6,ASSPGQGIQPQH
TRBV4-1,ASSQDIVGARGGNTIY
TRBV12-3/TRBV12-4,ASSTGYQETQY
TRBV29-1,SVGGTSAASSYEQY
TRBV7-2,ASSASPALANYEQY
TRBV27,ASSFQPRDRNTGELF
TRBV7-9,ASSSGGNQPQH
TRBV5-1,ASSGAVNYGYT
TRBV5-6,ASSERNSPLH
TRBV5-1,ASSPWGQGGNTIY
TRBV27,ASSLYRTAAYEQY
TRBV15,ATSRGPGGKSNEQF
TRBV4-2,ASSPETRADTQY
TRBV7-8,ASSPRGSSGRLNEQY
TRBV6-5,ASSSGQGVGQPQH
TRBV6-5,ASSYSKQGSNYEQY
TRBV7-6,ASSLSGSLEQY
TRBV6-4,ASSDSGGPSYEQY
TRBV7-2,ASSQGVGSNQPQH
TRBV12-3/TRBV12-4,ASSPGGHEQF
TRBV5-1,ASSLGAGQGRTKNTEAF
TRBV4-3,ASSLIAGGVNEQF
TRBV5-1,ASSLEQGQNIQY
TRBV7-3,ASSLSGRGLVKKF
TRBV4-1,ASSQQTGGNTGELF
TRBV11-1,ASSKDPREQY
TRBV6-2/TRBV6-3,ASSNNRGHYEQY
TRBV30,AWTGRNYEQY
TRBV5-6,ASSTETGTLGSPLH
TRBV29-1,SVAGQHTDTQY
TRBV12-3/TRBV12-4,ASRGQESSPLH
TRBV19,ASSRGQTNYGYT
TRBV28,ASSSPGGLAGLYSYEQY
TRBV27,ASSSSVNSYNEQF
TRBV11-2,ASSPQAASRTGELF
TRBV28,ASSFSGLAQETQY